This paragraph covers one T cell receptor beta chain sequence. Assay used: immunoSEQ multiplex PCR; TCRdb lists only in-frame clones, some missing. The data hold 87,000 or so clones, with 95% observed a single time. The entry originates in a study of technical replicates of blood from a handful of donors. The CDR3 extends over 18 amino acids. CDR1 and CDR2 (germline): LNHDA, SQIVND (reference sequence). Trimming cost V 5 bases and J 6 bases, with 26 bases left between them. The sequencing sample was made of T cells isolated from PBMCs. The V call is TRBV19, the J call TRBJ2-1, with D maybe TRBD2 (6 bases). The clonotype comes from a human donor in good health. CDR3 loop: CASSPGTSRFRVTNEQFF. The CDR3 nucleotides are TGTGCCAGTAGTCCCGGGACTTCTAGGTTCCGGGTGACCAATGAGCAGTTCTTC.